These 12 T cell receptor beta chains came from one sample sequenced in a study of blood T cell repertoires in COVID-19. Profiled with immunoSEQ multiplex PCR; TCRdb holds only in-frame clones, not every one. In the table there are more than 150,000 clones, 75% to 90% of which are singletons. Material: peripheral blood. All receptors come from a man between 60 and 75 years old with acute or convalescent COVID-19.

This chain uses TRBV19 with TRBJ2-7, with 8 nucleotides matching TRBD2. The length of the CDR3 is 13 residues. With 3 bases clipped from V and 7 bases from J, the junction kept 5 bases outside the gene matches. Germline V gene data show CDR1 as LNHDA and CDR2 as SQIVND (reference sequence). In DNA, the CDR3 is TGTGCCAGTAGTATCGGGGGGGGCAGTGAGCAGTACTTC. Translated, it gives CASSIGGGSEQYF. The variable domain in full, completed from reference TRBV19 and TRBJ2-7, reads DGGITQSPKYLFRKEGQNVTLSCEQNLNHDAMYWYRQDPGQGLRLIYYSQIVNDFQKGDIAEGYSVSREKKESFPLTVTSAQKNPTAFYLCASSIGGGSEQYFGPGTRLTVT.

The CDR3 DNA reads TGTGCCAGCACCCGAGCGGGATCCTACGAGCAGTACTTC. The encoded protein is CASTRAGSYEQYF. This chain links TRBV28 with TRBJ2-7; 7 nucleotides agree with TRBD2. Germline CDR1 is MDHEN and CDR2 is SYDVKM. This CDR3 has 13 residues. Trimming removed 7 bases from V and 1 base from J; junction bases left unmatched: 4.

The rearrangement joins TRBV6-5 to TRBJ2-5, with 7 bases that match TRBD1. With 4 bases clipped from V and 0 bases from J, the junction kept 2 bases outside the gene matches. CDR1 and CDR2 from the germline V gene are MNHEY and SVGAGI. The CDR3 has 14 residues. The CDR3 region is CASSLTGYQETQYF. The DNA of the CDR3 is TGTGCCAGCAGTTTGACAGGGTACCAAGAGACCCAGTACTTC.

The V gene is TRBV7-2, the J gene TRBJ1-2, with 9 bases matching TRBD1. The J segment lost 7 bases and the V segment lost 5 bases, leaving 11 bases of the junction unmatched. This CDR3 spans 15 amino acids. Germline CDR1 is SGHTA and CDR2 is FQGNSA. CDR3 loop: CASSIGQGYGGGYTF. CDR3 in DNA: TGTGCCAGCAGCATCGGACAGGGGTATGGAGGTGGCTACACCTTC.

The chain has TRBV7-2 and TRBJ1-2; 9 positions agree with TRBD1. The CDR3 runs to 14 residues. V dropped 4 bases and J dropped 5; count of bases not matched to a gene: 5. Germline assignment: CDR1 SGHTA and CDR2 FQGNSA. For the CDR3, the DNA is TGTGCCAGCAGCTCCTCCGGGACAGGGTATGGCTACACCTTC. This encodes CASSSSGTGYGYTF.

CDR3 DNA sequence: TGCAGCGTTGCTGACAGGGAAGGGGAGCAGTACTTC. The encoded protein is CSVADREGEQYF. The chain links TRBV29-1 to TRBJ2-7; 7 bases fit TRBD1. The CDR3 is 12 amino acids. Germline V gives CDR1 SQVTM, CDR2 ANQGSEA. The ends lost 4 bases at V and 7 bases at J; junction bases unmatched: 7.

The CDR3 spells CASSQGSHTGFRQPQHF. The DNA of the CDR3 is TGTGCCAGCAGCCAAGGGTCCCATACAGGGTTTCGACAGCCCCAGCATTTT. The chain links TRBV3-1 (or the pseudogene TRBV3-2) to TRBJ1-5, with D perhaps matching TRBD1 (6 bases). V gave up 1 base and J gave up 7 bases, with 20 bases separating them. The CDR3 spans 17 residues. Looked up from germline, CDR1 is LGHDT and CDR2 is YNNKEL (reference sequence).

The chain combines TRBV5-4 with TRBJ1-4; D may be TRBD1 (6 bases). The CDR3 length is 15 residues. V was pared by 1 base and J by 7 bases, with 14 bases between. Germline assignment: CDR1 SGHNT and CDR2 YYREEE (reference sequence). In nucleotides, the CDR3 is TGTGCCAGCAGCTTGACTGCACAGGGCACTGAAAAACTGTTTTTT. It yields the protein CASSLTAQGTEKLFF.

This rearrangement joins TRBV9 to TRBJ2-7; 8 bases are shared with TRBD2. J lost 2 bases, V lost 0 bases, and 4 bases had no gene match. This CDR3 has 15 amino acids. The germline V gene encodes CDR1 SGDLS and CDR2 YYNGEE. The CDR3 nucleotides are TGTGCCAGCAGCGTAGACGGGGGGGTAACCTACGAGCAGTACTTC. As protein: CASSVDGGVTYEQYF.

The chain is built from TRBV6-4 and TRBJ1-3; no clear D. Germline V lookup: CDR1 MRHNA, CDR2 SNTAGT. The CDR3 consists of 18 residues. Trimming stripped 0 bases from V and 0 bases from J, with 15 bases between. The chain's CDR3 is CASSDSPIASHSGNTIYF. The CDR3 nucleotides read TGTGCCAGCAGTGACTCCCCGATCGCTAGCCACTCTGGAAACACCATATATTTT.

This clone was recorded a few times. The chain employs TRBV5-6 and TRBJ1-3; D ambiguous. This CDR3 has 14 amino acids. V was shortened by 0 bases and J by 0 bases, with 4 bases between the two germline ends. CDR1 SGHDT and CDR2 YYEEEE come from the germline V gene. The CDR3 loop reads CASSLDISGNTIYF. The CDR3 DNA sequence: TGTGCCAGCAGCTTGGACATCTCTGGAAACACCATATATTTT.

The rearrangement uses TRBV7-9 and TRBJ2-1, with TRBD1 matching 11 bases. The V gene end was trimmed by 7 bases and the J gene end by 6 bases; junction bases not matched to a gene: 8. The CDR3 contains 15 residues. CDR1 is SEHNR and CDR2 is FQNEAQ in the germline V gene (reference sequence). CDR3 in amino acids: CASTRSGTGGNEQFF. The CDR3 DNA sequence: TGTGCCAGCACCCGGTCCGGGACAGGGGGCAATGAGCAGTTCTTC.